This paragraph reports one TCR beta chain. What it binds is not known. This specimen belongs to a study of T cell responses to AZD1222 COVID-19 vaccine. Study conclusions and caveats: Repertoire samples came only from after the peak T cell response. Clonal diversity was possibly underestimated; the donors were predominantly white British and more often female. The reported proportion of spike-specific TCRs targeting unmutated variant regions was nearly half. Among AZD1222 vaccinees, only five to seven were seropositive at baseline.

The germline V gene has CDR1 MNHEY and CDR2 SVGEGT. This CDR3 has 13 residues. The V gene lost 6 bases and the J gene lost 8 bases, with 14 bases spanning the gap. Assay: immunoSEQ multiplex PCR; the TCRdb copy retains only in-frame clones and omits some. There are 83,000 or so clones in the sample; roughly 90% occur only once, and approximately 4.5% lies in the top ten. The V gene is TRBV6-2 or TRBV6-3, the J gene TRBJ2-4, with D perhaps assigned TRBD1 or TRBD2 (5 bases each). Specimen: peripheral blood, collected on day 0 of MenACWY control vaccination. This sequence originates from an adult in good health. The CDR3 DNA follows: TGTGCCAGCAGCCCCGGGACCTTGGACATTCAGTACTTC. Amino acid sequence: CASSPGTLDIQYF.